Detailed here is one T cell receptor (beta chain). This sample is drawn from a study of blood T cell repertoires in COVID-19. With 0 bases clipped from V and 6 bases from J, the junction kept 6 bases outside the gene matches. CDR1 SGDLS and CDR2 YYNGEE come from the germline V gene. There are 15 residues in the CDR3. The repertoire was sequenced with immunoSEQ multiplex PCR; TCRdb's copy has only in-frame clones and lacks some. The sample records 150,000 to 200,000 clones, about nine tenths being singletons. The chain uses TRBV9 and TRBJ1-5; the match to TRBD1 covers 7 bases. Source material: PBMCs or T cells enriched from blood (not recorded which). The receptor comes from a woman aged 25-40 years who had recovered from COVID-19. The CDR3 region is CASSVEGGAGQPQHF. The CDR3 DNA sequence: TGTGCCAGCAGCGTAGAAGGGGGCGCGGGTCAGCCCCAGCATTTT.